One and the same sample provided the 18 T cell receptor beta chains below, sequenced in a study of cytomegalovirus exposure and HLA in healthy donors. Primers for the PCR totalled 60 Vbeta and 13 Jbeta. Clones were read by immunoSEQ multiplex PCR, and TCRdb kept only the in-frame ones, dropping some. The table shows about 160,000 clones, with around 80% occurring only once. Sequencing was carried out using PBMCs. The receptor set was obtained from a young man in good health and CMV-seronegative.

Here the CDR3 DNA reads TGTGCCAGCAGTACGACAGGAGCGGGAGAGCAGTACTTC. This translates into CASSTTGAGEQYF. The chain combines TRBV28 with TRBJ2-7; TRBD2 is a possible D gene (7 bases). The V end lost 5 bases, the J end lost 7 bases, and 15 bases lay between the germline ends. In germline, CDR1 is MDHEN, CDR2 SYDVKM. There are 13 residues in the CDR3.

This rearrangement joins TRBV5-4 to TRBJ1-6; D not resolved. CDR1 is SGHNT and CDR2 is YYREEE in the germline V gene (reference sequence). The CDR3 runs to 14 residues. Trimming left V 4 bases short and J 9 bases short, with 14 bases between. The CDR3 loop reads CASSGRDYRSPLHF. Written as DNA, the CDR3 is TGTGCCAGCAGCGGGAGGGATTACCGTTCACCCCTCCACTTT.

The genes are TRBV5-8 and TRBJ1-1, with D maybe TRBD1 (6 bases). CDR3 length: 14 residues. V was clipped by 5 bases and J by 4 bases, with 15 bases between them. CDR1 is SGHTS, CDR2 YDEGEE, per germline. The CDR3 protein is CASSLQGQGTEAFF. The CDR3 DNA is TGTGCCAGCAGTTTACAGGGCCAGGGCACTGAAGCTTTCTTT. Full variable domain (missing parts from reference TRBV5-8 and TRBJ1-1): EAGVTQSPTHLIKTRGQQATLRCSPISGHTSVYWYQQALGLGLQFLLWYDEGEERNRGNFPPRFSGRQFPNYSSELNVNALELEDSALYLCASSLQGQGTEAFFGQGTRLTVV.

V is TRBV21-1 and J is TRBJ2-7; the DNA was not used to check the table's D call, TRBD1. TRBV21-1 is classified as a pseudogene. This CDR3 region has 19 residues. The CDR3 region is CASSKNIRSRQGSAYEQYF. The CDR3 nucleotides read TGTGCCAGCAGCAAAAACATTCGGTCGCGACAGGGAAGCGCCTACGAGCAGTACTTC.

V and J are TRBV7-3 and TRBJ2-2; TRBD1 matches at 7 bases. Germline V CDR1 and CDR2: SGHTA, FQGTGA. After removal of 4 bases from V and 7 bases from J, the junction contained 3 bases not matched to a gene. The CDR3 spans 13 residues. The CDR3 DNA reads as TGTGCCAGCAGCTCCCACAGGGGCGGGGAGCTGTTTTTT. It translates to CASSSHRGGELFF. The variable domain in full, completed from reference TRBV7-3 and TRBJ2-2, reads GAGVSQTPSNKVTEKGKYVELRCDPISGHTALYWYRQSLGQGPEFLIYFQGTGAADDSGLPNDRFFAVRPEGSVSTLKIQRTERGDSAVYLCASSSHRGGELFFGEGSRLTVL.

The chain has TRBV13 and TRBJ2-5; the D gene is possibly TRBD1 (6 bases). The CDR3 is 15 amino acids. With 0 bases removed from V and 1 base from J, the gap between germline ends came to 9 bases. Per the germline V gene, CDR1 is PRHDT and CDR2 is FYEKMQ (reference sequence). The DNA of the CDR3 is TGTGCCAGCAGCTTAGGGGTGGGGGCCCAAGAGACCCAGTACTTC. It specifies CASSLGVGAQETQYF.

Comments on this clone: Different DNA sequences within this sample yield the same CDR3. The chain carries TRBV27 and TRBJ1-1; 12 bases line up with TRBD1. The V gene end was trimmed by 5 bases and the J gene end by 8 bases; junction bases not matched to a gene: 6. Germline V gene sequence: CDR1 MNHEY, CDR2 SMNVEV (reference sequence). This CDR3 comprises 14 residues. The CDR3 region has the DNA TGTGCCAGCAGTCTAGGGACAGGGGGCTCGGAAGCTTTCTTT. Its translation is CASSLGTGGSEAFF.

The J gene is TRBJ2-5, the V gene TRBV25-1; D gene unclear. Germline lookup yields CDR1 MGHDK and CDR2 SYGVNS. The V gene lost 1 base and the J gene lost 5 bases, with 14 bases spanning the gap. The CDR3 has 15 residues. CDR3 sequence reads: CASSELHGSEETQYF. In nucleotides, the CDR3 is TGTGCCAGCAGTGAATTACACGGGTCGGAGGAGACCCAGTACTTC.

The chain couples TRBV30 to TRBJ1-3; TRBD1 agrees at 8 bases. Germline CDR1 is GTSNPN and CDR2 is SVGIG (reference sequence). The CDR3 extends over 11 amino acids. Trimming took 5 bases from V and 9 from J; bases not matched to a gene: 3. CDR3 in amino acids: CAWGTGVTIYF. The DNA for the CDR3 is TGTGCCTGGGGGACAGGCGTCACCATATATTTT. The full variable domain, with the rest looked up from reference TRBV30 and TRBJ1-3, is SQTIHQWPATLVQPVGSPLSLECTVEGTSNPNLYWYRQAAGRGLQLLFYSVGIGQISSEVPQNLSASRPQDRQFILSSKKLLLSDSGFYLCAWGTGVTIYFGEGSWLTVV.

The chain uses TRBV5-6 and TRBJ1-1, with D uncertain. CDR1 and CDR2 (germline): SGHDT, YYEEEE. The ends were cut back, 0 bases at V and 0 bases at J, with 12 bases in the middle. The CDR3 is 16 amino acids. CDR3 nucleotides: TGTGCCAGCAGCTTGGCCCGGTTAGAAGTGAACACTGAAGCTTTCTTT. This sequence encodes CASSLARLEVNTEAFF. The variable domain in full, completed from reference TRBV5-6 and TRBJ1-1, reads DAGVTQSPTHLIKTRGQQVTLRCSPKSGHDTVSWYQQALGQGPQFIFQYYEEEERQRGNFPDRFSGHQFPNYSSELNVNALLLGDSALYLCASSLARLEVNTEAFFGQGTRLTVV.

J is TRBJ1-2 and V is TRBV25-1, with TRBD1 matching 7 bases. Trimming removed 5 bases from V and 2 bases from J; junction bases left unmatched: 5. The CDR3 length is 14 residues. Germline loops: CDR1 MGHDK, CDR2 SYGVNS. CDR3 sequence: CASSSGQTNYGYTF. CDR3 bases: TGTGCCAGCAGTTCGGGACAGACAAACTATGGCTACACCTTC.

The chain carries TRBV27 and TRBJ2-7, with 9 bases lining up with TRBD1. The germline V gene has CDR1 MNHEY and CDR2 SMNVEV (reference sequence). The CDR3 sequence is 12 residues long. V trimming: 6 bases; J trimming: 6 bases; junction bases outside the gene matches: 3. The CDR3 region is CASRTGGGEQYF. The CDR3 coding sequence is TGTGCCAGCAGGACAGGGGGAGGCGAGCAGTACTTC.

The V and J genes are TRBV5-5 and TRBJ1-1; D unclear. Germline V gene sequence: CDR1 SGHKS, CDR2 YYEKEE (reference sequence). Trimming removed 3 bases from V and 0 bases from J, with 9 bases in between. The CDR3 spans 14 residues. The CDR3 coding sequence is TGTGCCAGCAGCTCGAGACTGTTGAACACTGAAGCTTTCTTT. This gives the protein CASSSRLLNTEAFF.

This sequence joins TRBV2 and TRBJ1-5; D is uncertain. The V end was cut by 8 bases, the J end by 3 bases, with 14 bases between. The germline V gene encodes CDR1 SNHLY and CDR2 FYNNEI. CDR3 size: 14 residues. CDR3 in amino acids: CASAETEINQPQHF. The CDR3 DNA sequence: TGTGCCAGCGCCGAAACAGAGATCAATCAGCCCCAGCATTTT.

The genes are TRBV7-9 and TRBJ2-3, with TRBD2 as a possible D gene (6 bases). V was shortened by 3 bases and J by 5 bases, with 15 bases between the two germline ends. CDR1 and CDR2 from the germline V gene are SEHNR and FQNEAQ (reference sequence). This CDR3 region has 15 residues. The CDR3 spells CASSFAAGPRDTQYF. In DNA, the CDR3 is TGTGCCAGCAGCTTCGCCGCGGGGCCAAGAGATACGCAGTATTTT.

Note on this clone: Germline and junction disagree at one end, which may indicate a read error. V gene TRBV7-9 combines with J gene TRBJ2-7; 9 nucleotides match TRBD1. The CDR3 totals 14 residues. CDR1 is SEHNR and CDR2 is FQNEAQ in the germline V gene (reference sequence). The CDR3 region is CSSRPGQGNYEQYF. CDR3 DNA sequence: TGTTCCAGCAGACCTGGACAGGGGAACTACGAGCAGTACTTC.

The V gene is TRBV9, the J gene TRBJ2-1; 7 nucleotides match TRBD2. The CDR3 is made up of 15 amino acids. Germline loops: CDR1 SGDLS, CDR2 YYNGEE. V was clipped by 3 bases and J by 3 bases; unmatched bases: 6. The CDR3 region is CASSAAGAFYNEQFF. Here the CDR3 DNA reads TGTGCCAGCAGCGCCGCGGGAGCCTTCTACAATGAGCAGTTCTTC.

The chain employs TRBV19 and TRBJ2-7; D gene unclear. Trimming shortened V by 5 bases and J by 4 bases, and 6 bases separated the two germline ends. The CDR3 is 11 amino acids. Germline CDR1 reads LNHDA; CDR2 reads SQIVND (reference sequence). Here the CDR3 DNA reads TGTGCCAGTAGTGGCTCATACGAGCAGTACTTC. Protein: CASSGSYEQYF.